This record concerns one TCR beta chain sequence. Antigen unknown. Using a J-beta primer mix together with a sample-barcoded 5' primer, a second PCR was run for roughly 6 to 11 cycles. MiXCR, run by TCRdb on the 5' RACE reads, gives a single entry per CDR3 protein. Among some 880,000 distinct CDR3 sequences, around 34% were seen once, and the ten largest hold roughly 13%. The authors isolated at least 6 million PBMCs per sample. These data originate in a study of blood T cells in healthy people across ages. Study-wide findings and caveats: In long-lived donors, naive CD4+ cell counts and diversity exceeded those of aged donors. Per million T cells, TCR beta diversity dropped roughly linearly as age increased.

The germline V gene encodes CDR1 SGDLS and CDR2 YYNGEE. The CDR3 runs to 15 residues. Input material: blood. This receptor was identified in a man between 18 and 29 years old in good health. The genes are TRBV9 and TRBJ2-5; D is unresolved. The J call may be in error: the DNA end matches TRBJ2-4 better. The CDR3 DNA sequence: TGTGCCAGCAGCCCAAGGGAACGGAGAATAAACATTCAGTACTTC. This sequence encodes CASSPRERRINIQYF.